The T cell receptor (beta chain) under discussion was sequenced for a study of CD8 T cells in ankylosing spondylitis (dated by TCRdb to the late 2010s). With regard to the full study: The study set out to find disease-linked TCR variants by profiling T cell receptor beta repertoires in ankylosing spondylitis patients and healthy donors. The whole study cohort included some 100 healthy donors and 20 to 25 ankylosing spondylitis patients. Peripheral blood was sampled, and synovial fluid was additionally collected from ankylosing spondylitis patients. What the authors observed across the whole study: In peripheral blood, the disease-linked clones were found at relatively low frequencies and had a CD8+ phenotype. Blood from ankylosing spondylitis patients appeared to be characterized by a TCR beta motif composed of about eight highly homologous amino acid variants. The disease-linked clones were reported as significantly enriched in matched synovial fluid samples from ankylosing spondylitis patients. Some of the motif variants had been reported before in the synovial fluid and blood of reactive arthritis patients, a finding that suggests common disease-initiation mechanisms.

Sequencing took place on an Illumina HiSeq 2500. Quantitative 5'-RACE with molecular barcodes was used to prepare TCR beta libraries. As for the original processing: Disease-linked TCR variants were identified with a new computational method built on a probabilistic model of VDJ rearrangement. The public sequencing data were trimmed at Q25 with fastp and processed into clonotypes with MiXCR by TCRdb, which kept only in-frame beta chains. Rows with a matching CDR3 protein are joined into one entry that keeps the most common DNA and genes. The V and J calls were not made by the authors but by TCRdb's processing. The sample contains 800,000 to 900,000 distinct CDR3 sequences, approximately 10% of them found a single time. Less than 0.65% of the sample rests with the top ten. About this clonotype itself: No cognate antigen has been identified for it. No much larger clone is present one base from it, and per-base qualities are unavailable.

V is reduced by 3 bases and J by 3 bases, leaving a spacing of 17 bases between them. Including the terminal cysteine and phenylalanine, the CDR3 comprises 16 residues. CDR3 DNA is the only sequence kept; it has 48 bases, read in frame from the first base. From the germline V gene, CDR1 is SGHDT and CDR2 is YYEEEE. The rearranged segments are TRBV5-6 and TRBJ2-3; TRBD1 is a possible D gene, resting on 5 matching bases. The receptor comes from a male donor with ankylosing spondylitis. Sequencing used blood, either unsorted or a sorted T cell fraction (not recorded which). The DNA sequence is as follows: TGTGCCAGCAGCTGGGGCCTTGGCCGGCGTACAGATACGCAGTATTTT. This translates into CASSWGLGRRTDTQYF. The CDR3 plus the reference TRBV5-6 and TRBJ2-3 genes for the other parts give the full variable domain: DAGVTQSPTHLIKTRGQQVTLRCSPKSGHDTVSWYQQALGQGPQFIFQYYEEEERQRGNFPDRFSGHQFPNYSSELNVNALLLGDSALYLCASSWGLGRRTDTQYFGPGTRLTVL.